These 30 T cell receptor beta chains originate from one sample sequenced in a study of blood T cell repertoires in COVID-19. Sequencing used immunoSEQ multiplex PCR; TCRdb keeps in-frame clones, though not all of them. Of about 380,000 clones in the sample, about 88% were seen once. The sample taken for sequencing was PBMCs or T cells enriched from blood (not recorded which). The receptors originated from a young woman who had recovered from COVID-19.

The chain has TRBV6-2 or TRBV6-3 and TRBJ2-1; 7 positions match TRBD1. Trimming at V came to 4 bases and at J to 10 bases, leaving 10 bases not matched to a gene. From germline, CDR1 is MNHEY and CDR2 SVGEGT. CDR3 length equals 14 residues. CDR3 sequence (DNA): TGTGCCAGCAGTTTCCCGGGCAGGGGGTTCGAGCAGTTCTTC. Translation: CASSFPGRGFEQFF.

V usage is TRBV7-5 and J usage is TRBJ1-6; the listed D gene, TRBD1, was not tested against the DNA. TRBV7-5 corresponds to a pseudogene. The CDR3 sequence is 17 residues long. CDR3 bases: TGTGCCAGAAGCATTGGACAGGGGGCCTCCTATAATTCACCCCTCCACTTT. Encoded protein: CARSIGQGASYNSPLHF.

The CDR3 loop is CASSYRGGYEQYF. CDR3 DNA: TGTGCCAGCAGTTACAGGGGTGGTTACGAGCAGTACTTC. This sequence joins TRBV6-6 and TRBJ2-7, with D perhaps matching TRBD1 (5 bases). This CDR3 has 13 amino acids. Germline CDR1 is MNHNY and CDR2 is SVGAGI (reference sequence). Trimming stripped 2 bases from V and 4 bases from J, with 9 bases between.

The chain couples TRBV5-6 to TRBJ2-5; 8 positions match TRBD1. The V segment lost 5 bases and the J segment 4 bases; nucleotides outside the gene matches: 4. Germline CDR1 is SGHDT and CDR2 is YYEEEE. This CDR3 comprises 13 residues. Here the CDR3 DNA reads TGTGCCAGCAGTATAGACAGGGGAGAGACCCAGTACTTC. This translates into CASSIDRGETQYF.

The chain joins TRBV5-1 to TRBJ2-3; D gene ambiguous. V lost 4 bases to trimming and J lost 2 bases, with 2 bases between them. The V gene's germline CDR1 is SGHRS and CDR2 YFSETQ. The CDR3 spans 11 residues. CDR3: CASSLTDTQYF. The CDR3 DNA sequence: TGCGCCAGCAGCCTCACAGATACGCAGTATTTT.

This chain joins TRBV28 and TRBJ1-2; tentatively, D is TRBD1 (5 bases). The CDR3 is 12 residues long. The V gene's germline CDR1 is MDHEN and CDR2 SYDVKM. V lost 6 bases and J 7 bases, leaving 12 bases between the germline ends. The CDR3 DNA follows: TGTGCCAGCAGCAACCCACAGGTTGGCTACACCTTC. Translation gives CASSNPQVGYTF.

The chain has TRBV5-1 and TRBJ2-7; TRBD1 matches at 7 bases. Looked up from germline, CDR1 is SGHRS and CDR2 is YFSETQ. This CDR3 is 13 amino acids long. Trimming removed 0 bases from V and 4 bases from J; junction bases left unmatched: 1. CDR3 DNA: TGCGCCAGCAGCTTGGACAGGGGATACGAGCAGTACTTC. Translated, it gives CASSLDRGYEQYF.

The genes are TRBV20-1 and TRBJ1-1, with D hard to call. Germline lookup yields CDR1 DFQATT and CDR2 SNEGSKA (reference sequence). The CDR3 spans 11 residues. Trimming left V 8 bases short and J 1 base short, with 8 bases between. The CDR3 DNA reads TGCAGTCCCCTAGCGAACACTGAAGCTTTCTTT. It specifies CSPLANTEAFF.

V usage is TRBV7-8 and J usage is TRBJ2-1; 7 bases align to TRBD1. Looked up from germline, CDR1 is SGHVS and CDR2 is FQNEAQ. The CDR3 is made up of 15 amino acids. Trimming at V came to 1 base and at J to 6 bases, leaving 6 bases not matched to a gene. This CDR3 reads CASSLVGQWVNEQFF. The CDR3 coding sequence is TGTGCCAGCAGCTTAGTGGGACAGTGGGTCAATGAGCAGTTCTTC.

This clone was seen a single time. The chain has TRBV9 and TRBJ1-2, with unresolved D. CDR1 and CDR2 from the germline V gene are SGDLS and YYNGEE. V was cut by 0 bases and J by 4 bases, with 13 bases left in between. The CDR3 spans 15 residues. The CDR3 DNA reads TGTGCCAGCAGCGTAGGGGGAGTTTCGAGCTATGGCTACACCTTC. It yields the protein CASSVGGVSSYGYTF.

This clone was seen only once. At the DNA level, this CDR3 is encoded by other sequences in the same sample as well. CDR3 residues: CASSQVGGTEAFF. CDR3 nucleotide sequence: TGTGCCAGCAGCCAAGTGGGGGGGACTGAAGCTTTCTTT. The V gene is TRBV3-1 (or the pseudogene TRBV3-2), the J gene TRBJ1-1, with a possible D match to TRBD1 (5 bases). Germline values: CDR1 LGHDT, CDR2 YNNKEL (reference sequence). V lost 1 base to trimming and J lost 5 bases, with 8 bases between them. This CDR3 is built from 13 residues.

J is TRBJ2-3 and V is TRBV29-1; TRBD2 aligns across 14 bases. Germline V gives CDR1 SQVTM, CDR2 ANQGSEA. The ends lost 6 bases at V and 5 bases at J; junction bases unmatched: 7. The CDR3 spans 15 residues. CDR3 sequence: CSVRTSGGPGDTQYF. The DNA of the CDR3 is TGCAGCGTCAGGACTAGCGGGGGGCCCGGAGATACGCAGTATTTT.

This clone was counted only a few times. The chain recombines TRBV6-5 with TRBJ1-1; 7 positions agree with TRBD1. CDR1 is MNHEY and CDR2 is SVGAGI in the germline V gene. The CDR3 contains 12 residues. V was pared by 7 bases and J by 13 bases, with 12 bases of the junction left unmatched. The CDR3 spells CASTQGQGVDFF. The CDR3 DNA follows: TGTGCCAGCACCCAGGGGCAGGGGGTTGATTTCTTT.

The V and J genes are TRBV6-6 and TRBJ1-3; D ambiguous. This CDR3 has 15 residues. Germline V gene sequence: CDR1 MNHNY, CDR2 SVGAGI (reference sequence). V was cut by 2 bases and J by 2 bases, with 10 bases left in between. The CDR3 sequence is CASSYMRGAGNTIYF. Here the CDR3 DNA reads TGTGCCAGCAGTTACATGAGAGGCGCTGGAAACACCATATATTTT.

V usage is TRBV29-1 and J usage is TRBJ1-2, with a possible D match to TRBD1 (5 bases). Looked up from germline, CDR1 is SQVTM and CDR2 is ANQGSEA. Trimming removed 5 bases at V and 2 bases at J, with 12 bases between. The CDR3 covers 13 residues. CDR3 protein: CSVSGRLNYGYTF. CDR3 nucleotide sequence: TGCAGCGTTTCAGGGCGCTTGAACTATGGCTACACCTTC.

V and J are TRBV14 and TRBJ1-4, with D maybe TRBD1 (5 bases). CDR3 size: 17 residues. Trimming took off 4 bases at V and 2 bases at J, with 17 bases between the two ends. CDR1 is SGHDN and CDR2 is FVKESK in the germline V gene. CDR3 amino acids: CASSPYLMAGTNEKLFF. In DNA form, the CDR3 reads TGTGCCAGCAGCCCCTACCTTATGGCAGGGACTAATGAAAAACTGTTTTTT.

The J gene is TRBJ2-3, the V gene TRBV27; 11 bases line up with TRBD2. The germline CDR1 and CDR2 sequences are MNHEY and SMNVEV (reference sequence). CDR3 size: 14 residues. J lost 3 bases, V lost 7 bases, and 3 bases had no gene match. In DNA, the CDR3 is TGTGCCAGCACCGCTAGCGGGGGGACAGATACGCAGTATTTT. Residues: CASTASGGTDTQYF.

V is TRBV19 and J is TRBJ1-5; 8 nucleotides agree with TRBD1. The CDR3 extends over 14 amino acids. Germline CDR1 reads LNHDA; CDR2 reads SQIVND (reference sequence). Losses at the gene ends were 5 bases for V and 9 bases for J; bases not matched to a gene: 9. CDR3 bases: TGTGCCAGTAGTCCGAGGGACAGGTCAGGGCCCCAGCATTTT. Translated, it gives CASSPRDRSGPQHF.

The chain employs TRBV6-4 and TRBJ2-7; possibly TRBD2 for D (7 bases). Deletions cut 2 bases from V and 3 bases from J, with 14 bases between. Looked up from germline, CDR1 is MRHNA and CDR2 is SNTAGT. This CDR3 is 15 amino acids long. The CDR3 loop reads CASSDRGATSYEQYF. The CDR3 DNA reads TGTGCCAGCAGTGACCGGGGGGCAACGAGCTACGAGCAGTACTTC.

The rearrangement joins TRBV18 to TRBJ2-2, with D tentatively TRBD1 (6 bases). The CDR3 covers 14 residues. CDR1 KGHSH and CDR2 LQKENI come from the germline V gene. V lost 5 bases to trimming and J lost 6 bases, with 13 bases between them. The CDR3, as DNA: TGTGCCAGCTCAGCCGGACAGAGGTCCGGGGAGCTGTTTTTT. It yields the protein CASSAGQRSGELFF.

The CDR3 region is CATSSGTGGGYTF. CDR3 sequence (DNA): TGTGCCACCAGCTCCGGGACAGGGGGTGGCTACACCTTC. The chain uses TRBV24-1 and TRBJ1-2, with 11 bases identical to TRBD1. The CDR3 extends over 13 amino acids. Germline lookup yields CDR1 KGHDR and CDR2 SFDVKD. V trimming: 7 bases; J trimming: 7 bases; junction bases outside the gene matches: 4.

The chain employs TRBV6-5 and TRBJ1-1; 8 bases align to TRBD1. Germline CDR1 reads MNHEY; CDR2 reads SVGAGI. With 2 bases clipped from V and 5 bases from J, the junction kept 4 bases outside the gene matches. The CDR3 consists of 14 residues. As DNA, the CDR3 is TGTGCCAGCAGTTACAGCAGGGGGCGGACTGAAGCTTTCTTT. This encodes CASSYSRGRTEAFF.

This CDR3 reads CASGAGTSGYEQYF. DNA of the CDR3: TGTGCCAGTGGAGCCGGGACTAGCGGATACGAGCAGTACTTC. The genes are TRBV19 and TRBJ2-7; 11 bases map to TRBD2. The germline V gene encodes CDR1 LNHDA and CDR2 SQIVND (reference sequence). With 8 bases clipped from V and 4 bases from J, the junction kept 7 bases outside the gene matches. This CDR3 region has 14 residues.

The J gene is TRBJ2-2, the V gene TRBV7-9; 8 nucleotides line up with TRBD2. The CDR3 is 16 residues long. Germline lookup yields CDR1 SEHNR and CDR2 FQNEAQ (reference sequence). Trimming at V came to 3 bases and at J to 3 bases, leaving 6 bases not matched to a gene. The CDR3 DNA is TGTGCCAGCAGCTTGCCTACTAGCGGTGACACCGGGGAGCTGTTTTTT. Its protein product is CASSLPTSGDTGELFF.

This chain links TRBV2 with TRBJ1-1; possibly TRBD1 for D (6 bases). Trimming took 6 bases from V and 11 from J, leaving 19 bases between them. The germline gives CDR1 SNHLY, CDR2 FYNNEI. The CDR3 extends over 13 amino acids. DNA of the CDR3: TGTGCCAGCAGGGGACGGGGGGCGTCTGGGGCTTTCTTT. Its protein is CASRGRGASGAFF. The full variable domain, completed using reference TRBV2 and TRBJ1-1, is EPEVTQTPSHQVTQMGQEVILRCVPISNHLYFYWYRQILGQKVEFLVSFYNNEISEKSEIFDDQFSVERPDGSNFTLKIRSTKLEDSAMYFCASRGRGASGAFFGQGTRLTVV.

For this clone: Other nucleotide sequences from this sample produce the same CDR3. The chain is built from TRBV10-3 and TRBJ1-2; TRBD1 aligns across 8 bases. This CDR3 has 13 residues. V lost 6 bases to trimming and J lost 0 bases; unmatched junction nucleotides: 0. Germline loops: CDR1 ENHRY, CDR2 SYGVKD. CDR3: CAIRDRANYGYTF. In nucleotides, the CDR3 is TGTGCCATCAGGGACAGGGCTAACTATGGCTACACCTTC.

Comments on this clone: This specimen includes other DNA sequences encoding the same CDR3. The genes are TRBV7-9 and TRBJ1-2; D perhaps matches TRBD1 (5 bases). The CDR3 length is 12 residues. CDR1 is SEHNR, CDR2 FQNEAQ, per germline (reference sequence). The V gene lost 5 bases and the J gene lost 4 bases, with 8 bases spanning the gap. CDR3 sequence reads: CASSLDSYGYTF. CDR3 coding DNA: TGTGCCAGCAGCCTAGACAGCTATGGCTACACCTTC.

The V and J genes are TRBV2 and TRBJ2-1; 11 nucleotides align to TRBD2. This CDR3 contains 19 residues. Unmatched junction bases numbered 16, after V lost 8 bases and J lost 1 base. Germline CDR1 is SNHLY and CDR2 is FYNNEI. CDR3 loop: CASFESHGASGGSYNEQFF. In DNA, the CDR3 is TGTGCCAGCTTTGAGTCCCACGGGGCTAGCGGGGGGTCCTACAATGAGCAGTTCTTC.

The V and J genes are TRBV6-2 or TRBV6-3 and TRBJ1-1; a possible D gene is TRBD1 (5 bases). Germline V gene lookup returns CDR1 MNHEY and CDR2 SVGEGT. The ends were cut back, 2 bases at V and 10 bases at J, with 14 bases in the middle. This CDR3 spans 13 amino acids. The CDR3 reads CASSYQGLRGAFF. The CDR3, as DNA: TGTGCCAGCAGTTACCAGGGACTGAGGGGAGCTTTCTTT.

The genes are TRBV19 and TRBJ2-7, with TRBD1 matching over 8 bases. The CDR3 loop spans 15 amino acids. Germline loops: CDR1 LNHDA, CDR2 SQIVND (reference sequence). V was clipped by 6 bases and J by 3 bases; unmatched bases: 10. CDR3 residues: CASRGGQAQNYEQYF. CDR3 sequence (DNA): TGTGCCAGTAGGGGGGGACAGGCCCAAAACTACGAGCAGTACTTC. Filled out from reference TRBV19 and TRBJ2-7, the complete variable domain reads DGGITQSPKYLFRKEGQNVTLSCEQNLNHDAMYWYRQDPGQGLRLIYYSQIVNDFQKGDIAEGYSVSREKKESFPLTVTSAQKNPTAFYLCASRGGQAQNYEQYFGPGTRLTVT.